This TCR beta chain was recovered during a study of regulatory T cells in long-lasting Graves disease. Findings and caveats of the study: Persistent Graves' patients showed reduced TCR diversity versus newly diagnosed patients.

This CDR3 comprises 16 residues. V dropped 3 bases and J dropped 3 bases, with 14 bases sitting between them. Germline-derived CDR1 and CDR2 are SEHNR and FQNEAQ (reference sequence). Time point here: newly diagnosed GD, antithyroid drugs for less than 3 months. PBMC-derived RNA was used for the TCR library. Libraries of TCR beta came from iRepertoire HTBI primers plus Arm-PCR of CDR3 regions. TCRdb reanalysed the multiplex PCR reads using MiXCR and keeps one entry per CDR3 protein. The sample holds some 500,000 distinct CDR3 sequences, approximately 15% seen once. With regard to this clonotype: Its target is not known.

This sample was shared with a second study, whose subject was T cells in Graves' hyperthyroidism and ophthalmopathy.

The chain links TRBV7-9 to TRBJ2-2; D might be TRBD2 (6 bases). This receptor was obtained from a man aged 30 to 39 with Graves disease. This sample comprised peripheral blood mononuclear cells (PBMCs), obtained at new diagnosis, from a patient treated with antithyroid drugs. The CDR3 region is CASSLQAGWDTGELFF. The CDR3 bases are TGTGCCAGCAGCTTGCAGGCGGGGTGGGACACCGGGGAGCTGTTTTTT.